This T cell receptor (beta chain) is drawn from a study of beta chain features in type 1 diabetes (dated by TCRdb to the late 2010s). Turning to the overall study: Mean age, gender distribution, total cell number and subset yield were not different between patients and healthy donors. Regulatory and stem cell-like memory subsets were obtained from only 8 patients and roughly 8 healthy donors, while naive and central memory subsets were obtained from all 28 donors. The study compared TCRB repertoires of sorted circulating CD4+ T cell subsets between recently diagnosed type 1 diabetes patients and matched healthy donors. Across all samples, 107,917,701 sorted cells were examined, and cell number per subset correlated strongly with RNA yield.

The High Capacity cDNA Reverse Transcription Kit was used to reverse transcribe all of the isolated RNA, meaning that expressed TCRB transcripts were what got sequenced. Naive, central memory and regulatory T cell samples underwent deep immunoSEQ sequencing, averaging about 3.57 million total reads per sample. After sorted cells were lysed in RLT buffer, RNA was extracted with DNase-treated RNeasy Micro or Mini kits, with the choice depending on cell number. To prevent cross-contamination, each cell subset was processed individually, whereas patient and healthy donor samples were processed jointly. The immunoSEQ multiplex PCR was used to amplify TCRB sequences from cDNA, yielding 87-bp fragments that span the CDR3 region. Amplicons were sequenced on the Illumina HiSeq platform. The source study handled its data this way. PCR bias was computationally corrected using synthetic template baselines, reads within Hamming distance 2 were collapsed, and singletons that could not be merged were discarded. Reads were aligned against IMGT to assign V, D and J genes, CDR3 length and insertions or deletions at six rearrangement sites. Within each subset, clonotype counts were normalized to the number of sorted cells before true diversity and Gini coefficients were calculated with the tcR R package. The overlap coefficient, calculated on TCRB nucleotide sequences, was used to measure repertoire sharing. Out-of-frame TCRB sequences from naive cells were analyzed as a proxy for the pre-selection repertoire. TCRdb's version of the immuneACCESS table is confined to in-frame rearrangements and falls short of the full clone set. An unresolved V gene accounts for under half of the shortfall where checked; the remainder is of unknown origin. V and J calls and clone size are those listed in that table; D and trimming were worked out from the DNA. The sample data list around 430,000 clones, and roughly 30% of these were observed just once. The top ten constitute around 0.065% of the sample.

General study outcomes and caveats: Shorter templates might have been favored by PCR, but patient and control samples were amplified and corrected together, so both groups would have been affected equally by any skew. At VDJ recombination sites, patients with type 1 diabetes made fewer insertions and deleted more nucleotides, a pattern implying thymic rearrangement abnormalities. Because cDNA was sequenced instead of genomic DNA, activated cells with high expression could be over-represented, although the groups did not differ in activation or CD3 levels. Because the HLA sub-analyses included only small numbers of individuals, any influence of HLA type on TCRB rearrangement was left unresolved. Naive, central memory and regulatory TCRB repertoires appeared to be more alike among patients than among healthy donors. In all four CD4+ subsets, TCRB CDR3 length was moderately but significantly shorter in type 1 diabetes patients.

A single peripheral blood draw of approximately 110 mL on average was collected from each donor into heparinised tubes. Naive, central memory, regulatory and stem cell-like memory CD4+ T cells were sorted on a BD FACSAria II using a panel including CD45RO, CCR7, CD25, CD127, CD95 and CD27. Every sorted population had a purity above 98%. PBMCs were separated immediately by Lymphoprep density gradient centrifugation and were stained directly, without being cultured. To minimize batch effects, samples were stained and sorted in pairs, one healthy donor with one patient per experiment. As concerns this clone: Which antigen it targets is not known. Base qualities are missing; no much larger clone stands one base away.

The clonotype was recovered from a young man in good health. Sequenced input: naive CD4+ T cells from blood. Taken with the paper, the label for cell subset or site translates to: true naive CD4+ T cells.

The nucleotide sequence reads TGTGCCAGCAGCGCGGGACTAGTCGCCGGGGAGCTGTTTTTT. It translates to CASSAGLVAGELFF. The sequence joins TRBV9 to TRBJ2-2; TRBD2 fits 8 bases in the junction. Spanning cysteine to phenylalanine, the CDR3 consists of 14 amino acids. Just CDR3 DNA is preserved here, 42 bases in frame from base 1. Taken from the germline V gene, the CDR1 and CDR2 loops are SGDLS and YYNGEE. Ends trimmed: V by 3 bases, J by 6 bases; bases unmatched to a gene: 4.